Presented here are 11 T cell receptor beta chains from one specimen sequenced in a study of Ad26.COV2.S vaccination and SARS-CoV-2 variants. Here immunoSEQ multiplex PCR was the method, and the copy in TCRdb shows in-frame clones only, minus some. In the table there are more than 400,000 clones, 80% to 95% of which are singletons. Treatment: some 20 received Ad26.COV2.S at low or high dose, single or two shots; about 5 received placebo; per-sample allocation not given. After the first vaccine or placebo injection, samples were drawn on day 63. Material: peripheral blood, obtained in a trial of Ad26.COV2.S vaccine versus placebo. These TCRs come from a person between 18 and 59 years old who received the Ad26.COV2.S COVID-19 vaccine or a placebo.

The V and J genes are TRBV30 and TRBJ1-3; possibly TRBD1 for D (5 bases). The CDR3 runs to 14 residues. Germline V CDR1 and CDR2: GTSNPN, SVGIG (reference sequence). V lost 5 bases, J lost 0 bases, and 11 bases lay in between. CDR3 protein: CAWDEGSSGNTIYF. The CDR3 bases are TGTGCCTGGGACGAGGGGTCCTCTGGAAACACCATATATTTT.

V is TRBV6-5 and J is TRBJ1-2; D perhaps matches TRBD1 (5 bases). The germline V and J ends were trimmed by 9 bases and 4 bases, with 9 bases remaining between them. The germline V gene encodes CDR1 MNHEY and CDR2 SVGAGI. The CDR3 extends over 11 amino acids. The CDR3, as DNA: TGTGCCAGTCAGGGAAGCTATGGCTACACCTTC. Protein product: CASQGSYGYTF.

The gene calls are TRBV4-3 and TRBJ2-7, with 8 bases that match TRBD1. From germline, CDR1 is LGHNA and CDR2 YSLEER. J gave up 4 bases and V 3 bases, and 8 bases lay outside the gene matches. The CDR3 consists of 15 residues. The CDR3 nucleotides are TGCGCCAGCAGCCAGGCGACAGGGGTTGTATACGAGCAGTACTTC. Protein product: CASSQATGVVYEQYF.

There are a few counts of this clone. The chain combines TRBV4-1 with TRBJ1-2; no definite D call. Germline lookup yields CDR1 MGHRA and CDR2 YSYEKL. The length of the CDR3 is 13 residues. V gave up 3 bases and J gave up 0 bases, with 5 bases separating them. The CDR3 coding sequence is TGCGCCAGCAGCCAGCTGCCTAACTATGGCTACACCTTC. It specifies CASSQLPNYGYTF.

The V gene is TRBV5-4, the J gene TRBJ2-1, with D unclear. CDR1 is SGHNT, CDR2 YYREEE, per germline (reference sequence). This CDR3 contains 13 residues. V was cut by 0 bases and J by 7 bases, with 8 bases left in between. This chain's CDR3 is CASSLGLRNEQFF. The CDR3 DNA reads as TGTGCCAGCAGCTTGGGGTTGAGGAATGAGCAGTTCTTC.

This chain joins TRBV30 and TRBJ1-2; TRBD1 matches at 7 bases. The V gene end was trimmed by 0 bases and the J gene end by 1 base; junction bases not matched to a gene: 20. Germline lookup yields CDR1 GTSNPN and CDR2 SVGIG (reference sequence). CDR3 size: 20 residues. CDR3 region: CAWSVPSWTGRLRSNYGYTF. CDR3 bases: TGTGCCTGGAGTGTACCCTCATGGACAGGAAGACTTAGAAGTAACTATGGCTACACCTTC.

The chain links TRBV7-9 to TRBJ2-7; 7 bases line up with TRBD1. V was pared by 5 bases and J by 0 bases, with 7 bases of the junction left unmatched. Looked up from germline, CDR1 is SEHNR and CDR2 is FQNEAQ (reference sequence). The CDR3 length is 15 residues. The CDR3 DNA sequence: TGTGCCAGCAGCGTCGCAGGGGGTAGCTCCTACGAGCAGTACTTC. It translates to CASSVAGGSSYEQYF.

J is TRBJ1-6 and V is TRBV9, with 9 bases aligning to TRBD1. Losses at the gene ends were 4 bases for V and 0 bases for J; bases not matched to a gene: 8. Germline V lookup: CDR1 SGDLS, CDR2 YYNGEE. This CDR3 spans 18 amino acids. CDR3 sequence reads: CASSPGTGRLSYNSPLHF. The CDR3 coding sequence is TGTGCCAGCAGCCCCGGGACAGGGAGGCTCTCCTATAATTCACCCCTCCACTTT. The variable domain in full, with the rest retrieved from reference TRBV9 and TRBJ1-6, is DSGVTQTPKHLITATGQRVTLRCSPRSGDLSVYWYQQSLDQGLQFLIQYYNGEERAKGNILERFSAQQFPDLHSELNLSSLELGDSALYFCASSPGTGRLSYNSPLHFGNGTRLTVT.

The table lists this clone with a few counts. The chain carries TRBV7-9 and TRBJ1-6; D possibly corresponds to TRBD1 (6 bases). The CDR3 consists of 14 residues. Germline-derived CDR1 and CDR2 are SEHNR and FQNEAQ (reference sequence). The germline V and J ends were trimmed by 2 bases and 10 bases, with 12 bases remaining between them. The CDR3 nucleotides read TGTGCCAGCAGCTTATTAGGGGGGACCTCACCCCTCCACTTT. This sequence encodes CASSLLGGTSPLHF.

The chain has TRBV5-1 and TRBJ1-3; TRBD1 agrees at 8 bases. V shed 3 bases and J 4 bases; nucleotides not matched to a gene: 0. Germline loops: CDR1 SGHRS, CDR2 YFSETQ. The CDR3 covers 13 residues. CDR3 sequence reads: CASSWTGGNTIYF. The CDR3 bases are TGCGCCAGCAGCTGGACAGGGGGAAACACCATATATTTT.

The chain carries TRBV6-2 or TRBV6-3 and TRBJ2-1; perhaps D is TRBD1 or TRBD2 (5 bases each). The germline CDR1 and CDR2 sequences are MNHEY and SVGEGT. V was cut by 3 bases and J by 0 bases, with 15 bases left in between. CDR3 length: 17 residues. The CDR3 bases are TGTGCCAGCAGTTATTCTACCGGGGCTAGCTCCTACAATGAGCAGTTCTTC. Protein product: CASSYSTGASSYNEQFF.